The 32 T cell receptor beta chains below were found in one sample sequenced in a study of Ad26.COV2.S vaccination and SARS-CoV-2 variants. This table comes from immunoSEQ multiplex PCR, and its TCRdb copy is limited to in-frame clones, with some not included. The sample lists 300,000 to 400,000 clones; 92% were seen once. This sample comprised peripheral blood, obtained after recovery from COVID-19. The origin of the receptors is a human donor who had recovered from COVID-19.

The genes are TRBV15 and TRBJ1-4, with a weak D call TRBD1 (5 bases). Germline lookup yields CDR1 LNHNV and CDR2 YYDKDF (reference sequence). V was trimmed by 3 bases and J by 3 bases, leaving 11 bases between them. The CDR3 has 15 amino acids. For the CDR3, the DNA is TGTGCCACCAGCAGGGATGACAGTCCTAATGAAAAACTGTTTTTT. Encoded protein: CATSRDDSPNEKLFF.

As regards this clone: The sample contains more than one DNA sequence encoding this CDR3. V gene TRBV9 combines with J gene TRBJ2-1, with D uncertain. Germline V gene lookup returns CDR1 SGDLS and CDR2 YYNGEE. The CDR3 length is 11 residues. The germline V and J ends were trimmed by 0 bases and 8 bases, with 3 bases remaining between them. This chain's CDR3 is CASSVGDEQFF. The CDR3 nucleotides are TGTGCCAGCAGCGTAGGGGATGAGCAGTTCTTC.

V is TRBV6-5 and J is TRBJ1-2, with D uncertain. Germline V gene lookup returns CDR1 MNHEY and CDR2 SVGAGI. The CDR3 consists of 15 residues. Trimming shortened V by 10 bases and J by 4 bases, and 22 bases separated the two germline ends. The CDR3 loop reads CAMLDTPHRSYGYTF. The CDR3 nucleotides read TGTGCCATGCTGGATACCCCTCACAGAAGCTATGGCTACACCTTC.

V usage is TRBV10-3 and J usage is TRBJ2-3, with 8 bases that match TRBD1. This CDR3 has 15 residues. In germline, CDR1 is ENHRY, CDR2 SYGVKD. Trimming removed 2 bases from V and 1 base from J; junction bases left unmatched: 2. The CDR3 sequence is CAISEPGQGTDTQYF. CDR3 nucleotides: TGTGCCATCAGTGAGCCGGGACAGGGCACAGATACGCAGTATTTT.

The rearrangement links TRBV11-2 to TRBJ1-2; 8 nucleotides agree with TRBD1. The germline V gene encodes CDR1 SGHAT and CDR2 FQNNGV. This CDR3 contains 15 residues. V shed 3 bases, J shed 2 bases, and the junction held 5 bases outside the gene matches. CDR3 nucleotide sequence: TGTGCCAGCAGCTTCATGACAGGGGTGAACTATGGCTACACCTTC. Its translation: CASSFMTGVNYGYTF.

V gene TRBV21-1 combines with J gene TRBJ2-1; the table's D call of TRBD2 was not tested on the DNA. TRBV21-1 is a listed pseudogene. This CDR3 comprises 18 residues. The CDR3 nucleotides are TGTGCCAGCACCCCCTCGGGGGGCGGGGGGGCGGAGATCAATGAGCAGTTCTTC. Translation: CASTPSGGGGAEINEQFF.

This clone was recorded once. The CDR3 is CAPEGNSPLHF. CDR3 DNA sequence: TGCGCCCCGGAGGGGAATTCACCCCTCCACTTT. The chain couples TRBV4-1 to TRBJ1-6; TRBD1 is a possible D gene (5 bases). V was shortened by 11 bases and J by 7 bases, with 9 bases between the two germline ends. The CDR3 length is 11 residues. CDR1 is MGHRA, CDR2 YSYEKL, per germline.

The rearrangement joins TRBV23-1 to TRBJ1-5; D is ambiguous. TRBV23-1 falls under the ORF class, with uncertain function. The V gene lost 4 bases and the J gene lost 9 bases, with 10 bases spanning the gap. The CDR3 contains 12 residues. CDR3 in DNA: TGCGCCAGCAGTCCGGGAAAATCGCCCCAGCATTTT. Its translation: CASSPGKSPQHF.

The V gene is TRBV4-3, the J gene TRBJ2-7; 11 bases are a match to TRBD1. This CDR3 has 17 residues. With V trimmed by 0 bases and J by 7 bases, 11 bases remained unmatched. CDR1 is LGHNA and CDR2 is YSLEER in the germline V gene. In DNA form, the CDR3 reads TGCGCCAGCAGCCAAGATCTAGGACAGGGGGCCGGGGGGGAGCAGTACTTC. It yields the protein CASSQDLGQGAGGEQYF.

The rearrangement links TRBV5-4 to TRBJ2-2, with 8 nucleotides matching TRBD2. The CDR3 has 16 amino acids. V was pared by 4 bases and J by 4 bases, with 9 bases of the junction left unmatched. CDR1 is SGHNT, CDR2 YYREEE, per germline (reference sequence). The CDR3 protein is CASSPSGGGITGELFF. The CDR3 DNA is TGTGCCAGCAGCCCCTCAGGCGGGGGGATCACCGGGGAGCTGTTTTTT.

This clone was recorded a few times. The gene calls are TRBV12-3 or TRBV12-4 and TRBJ1-4, with 9 positions matching TRBD1. Unmatched junction bases numbered 4, after V lost 6 bases and J lost 8 bases. CDR3 size: 13 residues. The CDR3 is CASRDRGDEKLFF. The DNA for the CDR3 is TGTGCCAGCAGAGACAGGGGGGACGAAAAACTGTTTTTT.

This clone has just one count. The rearrangement joins TRBV4-1 to TRBJ2-3, with 14 bases identical to TRBD2. CDR1 is MGHRA and CDR2 is YSYEKL in the germline V gene. V was clipped by 4 bases and J by 2 bases; unmatched bases: 8. The CDR3 consists of 18 residues. The CDR3 sequence: CASSRRLAGGLDTDTQYF. The CDR3 bases are TGCGCCAGCAGCCGGCGACTAGCGGGGGGGCTTGACACAGATACGCAGTATTTT.

The V and J genes are TRBV19 and TRBJ1-4; the D is unclear. CDR1 LNHDA and CDR2 SQIVND come from the germline V gene (reference sequence). The CDR3 extends over 19 amino acids. V was cut by 0 bases and J by 0 bases, with 17 bases left in between. The CDR3 bases are TGTGCCAGTAGTATAGACAAGCTCGGCGGACGGGCAACTAATGAAAAACTGTTTTTT. Encoded protein: CASSIDKLGGRATNEKLFF.

This chain links TRBV4-1 with TRBJ1-6, with 7 bases fitting TRBD1. The CDR3 covers 16 residues. V lost 3 bases, J lost 6 bases, and 8 bases stayed unmatched. Germline CDR1 MGHRA, CDR2 YSYEKL. CDR3 in amino acids: CASSHPGQLFNSPLHF. The CDR3 region has the DNA TGCGCCAGCAGCCACCCGGGACAGCTCTTTAATTCACCCCTCCACTTT.

This chain joins TRBV14 and TRBJ2-3; TRBD1 matches at 9 bases. V was clipped by 0 bases and J by 3 bases; unmatched bases: 4. This CDR3 contains 16 residues. Germline values: CDR1 SGHDN, CDR2 FVKESK. In DNA, the CDR3 is TGTGCCAGCAGCCAAGAAAACAGGGGGCCAACAGATACGCAGTATTTT. Its protein is CASSQENRGPTDTQYF.

This clone was found once. J is TRBJ1-1 and V is TRBV18; 7 bases line up with TRBD1. Germline V lookup: CDR1 KGHSH, CDR2 LQKENI. Germline trimming cut 1 base from V and 2 bases from J; bases unmatched to any gene: 4. The CDR3 has 15 amino acids. The CDR3 region is CASSPRQGGNTEAFF. In DNA, the CDR3 is TGTGCCAGCTCACCACGACAGGGAGGAAACACTGAAGCTTTCTTT.

The CDR3 loop is CASSIDQGPGTEAFF. The CDR3 region has the DNA TGTGCCAGTAGTATAGATCAAGGGCCGGGCACTGAAGCTTTCTTT. This chain links TRBV19 with TRBJ1-1; D gene ambiguous. From germline, CDR1 is LNHDA and CDR2 SQIVND (reference sequence). The CDR3 runs to 15 residues. The germline V and J ends were trimmed by 0 bases and 4 bases, with 12 bases remaining between them. Variable domain in full (rest from reference TRBV19 and TRBJ1-1): DGGITQSPKYLFRKEGQNVTLSCEQNLNHDAMYWYRQDPGQGLRLIYYSQIVNDFQKGDIAEGYSVSREKKESFPLTVTSAQKNPTAFYLCASSIDQGPGTEAFFGQGTRLTVV.

The J gene is TRBJ2-5, the V gene TRBV12-3 or TRBV12-4; D is uncertain. This CDR3 spans 13 amino acids. Trimming shortened V by 6 bases and J by 4 bases, and 12 bases separated the two germline ends. The CDR3 DNA reads as TGTGCCAGCAGCGTTTTGAGTCGAGAGACCCAGTACTTC. It encodes CASSVLSRETQYF.

This rearrangement joins TRBV29-1 to TRBJ1-1, with D unresolved. The CDR3 extends over 15 amino acids. The germline V and J ends were trimmed by 6 bases and 0 bases, with 17 bases remaining between them. CDR1 is SQVTM and CDR2 is ANQGSEA in the germline V gene. The CDR3 here is CSVSGSSPVNTEAFF. For the CDR3, the DNA is TGCAGCGTATCGGGATCCAGCCCTGTGAACACTGAAGCTTTCTTT.

This clone showed up just once. The V and J genes are TRBV19 and TRBJ2-5; D possibly corresponds to TRBD1 (5 bases). Deletions cut 6 bases from V and 5 bases from J, with 31 bases between. The CDR3 is 19 residues long. Per the germline V gene, CDR1 is LNHDA and CDR2 is SQIVND (reference sequence). For the CDR3, the DNA is TGTGCCAGTAGCAAGAGTCTAAGGGGATCTAGTCGTCGTTCGGAGACCCAGTACTTC. Protein: CASSKSLRGSSRRSETQYF.

The CDR3 loop is CASSLGPDQPQHF. Here the CDR3 DNA reads TGTGCCAGCAGTCTAGGACCAGATCAGCCCCAGCATTTT. This chain joins TRBV6-2 or TRBV6-3 and TRBJ1-5, with no clear D. Germline V lookup: CDR1 MNHEY, CDR2 SVGEGT. The CDR3 is made up of 13 amino acids. V was clipped by 5 bases and J by 5 bases, with 10 bases between them.

The chain recombines TRBV20-1 with TRBJ1-1; D gene unclear. Trimming removed 8 bases from V and 5 bases from J, with 12 bases in between. This CDR3 comprises 11 residues. Germline CDR1 and CDR2: DFQATT and SNEGSKA (reference sequence). The DNA of the CDR3 is TGCAGTCTACGCGGGGAGACTGAAGCTTTCTTT. This sequence encodes CSLRGETEAFF.

V gene TRBV4-1 combines with J gene TRBJ2-1, with D possibly TRBD2 on 7 matching bases. The CDR3 spans 19 residues. The germline V and J ends were trimmed by 0 bases and 0 bases, with 18 bases remaining between them. Germline V gene lookup returns CDR1 MGHRA and CDR2 YSYEKL. This chain's CDR3 is CASSQERGGPPSSYNEQFF. The CDR3 DNA reads as TGCGCCAGCAGCCAAGAAAGGGGGGGGCCACCGAGCTCCTACAATGAGCAGTTCTTC.

The V call is TRBV19, the J call TRBJ2-7, with D tentatively TRBD2 (6 bases). V was trimmed by 4 bases and J by 1 base, leaving 14 bases between them. CDR3 length: 15 residues. Germline V gene lookup returns CDR1 LNHDA and CDR2 SQIVND (reference sequence). CDR3 protein: CASSTGGGASYEQYF. CDR3 DNA: TGTGCCAGTAGTACGGGCGGAGGGGCATCCTACGAGCAGTACTTC.

Remarks on this clone: The identical CDR3 is also encoded by other nucleotide sequences in the sample. The chain couples TRBV9 to TRBJ2-3, with no clear D. V lost 2 bases and J lost 2, with 6 bases in between. CDR3 length equals 13 residues. Germline CDR1 and CDR2: SGDLS and YYNGEE. CDR3 nucleotide sequence: TGTGCCAGCAGCGTTGCCTCCACAGATACGCAGTATTTT. It specifies CASSVASTDTQYF.

In the case of this clone: Other nucleotide sequences in the sample specify the same CDR3. V gene TRBV9 combines with J gene TRBJ1-1; 10 bases map to TRBD1. Germline-derived CDR1 and CDR2 are SGDLS and YYNGEE. The CDR3 contains 14 residues. V lost 0 bases, J lost 5 bases, and 1 base stayed unmatched. The chain's CDR3 is CASSVGTGGTEAFF. As DNA, the CDR3 is TGTGCCAGCAGCGTAGGGACAGGGGGGACTGAAGCTTTCTTT. Looking up the rest from reference TRBV9 and TRBJ1-1 gives the full variable domain: DSGVTQTPKHLITATGQRVTLRCSPRSGDLSVYWYQQSLDQGLQFLIQYYNGEERAKGNILERFSAQQFPDLHSELNLSSLELGDSALYFCASSVGTGGTEAFFGQGTRLTVV.

The gene calls are TRBV12-3 or TRBV12-4 and TRBJ2-1; 7 nucleotides match TRBD1. This CDR3 spans 13 amino acids. The V segment lost 3 bases and the J segment 8 bases; nucleotides outside the gene matches: 4. The CDR3 sequence is CASSFLQGHEQFF. The CDR3 DNA is TGTGCCAGCAGTTTCCTACAGGGGCATGAGCAGTTCTTC.

The chain links TRBV5-5 to TRBJ1-3; 7 bases fit TRBD1. This CDR3 region has 13 residues. The V gene end was trimmed by 4 bases and the J gene end by 10 bases; junction bases not matched to a gene: 8. Germline values: CDR1 SGHKS, CDR2 YYEKEE (reference sequence). CDR3 sequence (DNA): TGTGCCAGCAGCGCGGGACAGTTAACGACCATATATTTT. Translating gives CASSAGQLTTIYF.

Concerning this clone: Within the sample, other DNA sequences also encode this same CDR3. As DNA, the CDR3 is TGTGCCATCAGGGAAACAGGGTCTAACACTGAAGCTTTCTTT. Translation: CAIRETGSNTEAFF. The gene calls are TRBV10-3 and TRBJ1-1; possibly TRBD1 for D (6 bases). V lost 6 bases, J lost 2 bases, and 13 bases lay in between. The germline gives CDR1 ENHRY, CDR2 SYGVKD. CDR3 size: 14 residues.

V and J are TRBV7-9 and TRBJ2-5; the D is unclear. Germline lookup yields CDR1 SEHNR and CDR2 FQNEAQ (reference sequence). The CDR3 sequence is 12 residues long. Trimming shortened V by 5 bases and J by 3 bases, and 7 bases separated the two germline ends. The CDR3 spells CASSPAKETQYF. The DNA of the CDR3 is TGTGCCAGCAGCCCGGCAAAAGAGACCCAGTACTTC.

This chain connects TRBV29-1 to TRBJ1-2; perhaps TRBD1 as D (6 bases). The germline V and J ends were trimmed by 5 bases and 8 bases, with 21 bases remaining between them. This CDR3 spans 14 amino acids. Germline V gene sequence: CDR1 SQVTM, CDR2 ANQGSEA. CDR3 nucleotides: TGCAGCGTTACCTTTCGAAGGGAGGGGGTCGGCTACACCTTC. The encoded protein is CSVTFRREGVGYTF.

The CDR3 DNA reads as TGTGCCAGCAGCTTAAAGGGGTTCCCCTACGAGCAGTACTTC. Protein sequence: CASSLKGFPYEQYF. The genes are TRBV11-2 and TRBJ2-7, with D tentatively TRBD1 (5 bases). This CDR3 has 14 residues. Germline V gene lookup returns CDR1 SGHAT and CDR2 FQNNGV. Trimming cost V 2 bases and J 2 bases, with 10 bases left between them. The variable domain in full, completed from reference TRBV11-2 and TRBJ2-7, reads EAGVAQSPRYKIIEKRQSVAFWCNPISGHATLYWYQQILGQGPKLLIQFQNNGVVDDSQLPKDRFSAERLKGVDSTLKIQPAKLEDSAVYLCASSLKGFPYEQYFGPGTRLTVT.